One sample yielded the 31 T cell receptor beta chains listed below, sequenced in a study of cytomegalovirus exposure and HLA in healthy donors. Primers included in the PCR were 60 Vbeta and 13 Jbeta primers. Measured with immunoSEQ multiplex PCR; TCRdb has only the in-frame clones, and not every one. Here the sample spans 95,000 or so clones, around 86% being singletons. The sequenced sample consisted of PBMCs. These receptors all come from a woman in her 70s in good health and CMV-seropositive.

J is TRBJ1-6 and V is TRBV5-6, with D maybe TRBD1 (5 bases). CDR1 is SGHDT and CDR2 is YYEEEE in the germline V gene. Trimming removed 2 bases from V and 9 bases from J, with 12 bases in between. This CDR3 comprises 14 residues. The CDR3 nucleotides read TGTGCCAGCAGCTTCGGGGGGAGTGGTTCACCCCTCCACTTT. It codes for CASSFGGSGSPLHF.

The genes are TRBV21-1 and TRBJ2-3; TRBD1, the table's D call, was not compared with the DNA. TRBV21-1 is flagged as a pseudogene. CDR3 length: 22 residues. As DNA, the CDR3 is TGTGCCAGCAGCACCTCCGGGACAGGGGGTTACCACCTTAGATGTCGCACAGATACGCAGTATTTT. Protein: CASSTSGTGGYHLRCRTDTQYF.

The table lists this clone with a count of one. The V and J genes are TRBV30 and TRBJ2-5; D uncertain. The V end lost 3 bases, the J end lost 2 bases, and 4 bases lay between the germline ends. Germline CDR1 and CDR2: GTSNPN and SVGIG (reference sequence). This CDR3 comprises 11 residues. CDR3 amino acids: CAWRQQETQYF. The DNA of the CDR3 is TGTGCCTGGAGGCAGCAAGAGACCCAGTACTTC.

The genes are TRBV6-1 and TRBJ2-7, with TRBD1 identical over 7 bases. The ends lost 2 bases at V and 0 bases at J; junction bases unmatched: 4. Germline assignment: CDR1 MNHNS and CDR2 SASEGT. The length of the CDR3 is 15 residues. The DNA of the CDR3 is TGTGCCAGCAGTGAACAGGACAGGCCCTCCTACGAGCAGTACTTC. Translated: CASSEQDRPSYEQYF.

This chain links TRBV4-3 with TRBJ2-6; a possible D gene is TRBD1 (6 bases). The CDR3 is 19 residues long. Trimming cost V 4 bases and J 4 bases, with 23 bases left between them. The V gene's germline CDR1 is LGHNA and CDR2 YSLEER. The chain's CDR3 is CASSRRTDLRVGGANVLTF. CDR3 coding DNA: TGCGCCAGCAGCCGAAGGACAGACCTTCGGGTAGGAGGGGCCAACGTCCTGACTTTC.

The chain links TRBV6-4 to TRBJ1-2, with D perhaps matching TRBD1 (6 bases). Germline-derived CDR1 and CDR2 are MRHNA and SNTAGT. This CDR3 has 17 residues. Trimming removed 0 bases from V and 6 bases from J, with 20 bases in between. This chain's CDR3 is CASSDSNSAGVVNGYTF. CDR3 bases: TGTGCCAGCAGTGACTCGAATTCGGCAGGGGTGGTTAATGGCTACACCTTC.

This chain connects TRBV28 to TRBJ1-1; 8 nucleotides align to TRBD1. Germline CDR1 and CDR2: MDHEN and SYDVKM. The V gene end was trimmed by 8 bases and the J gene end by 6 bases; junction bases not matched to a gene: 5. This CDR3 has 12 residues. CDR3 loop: CASLMDRAEAFF. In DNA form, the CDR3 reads TGTGCCAGCCTCATGGACAGGGCTGAAGCTTTCTTT. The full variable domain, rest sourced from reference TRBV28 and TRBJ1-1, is DVKVTQSSRYLVKRTGEKVFLECVQDMDHENMFWYRQDPGLGLRLIYFSYDVKMKEKGDIPEGYSVSREKKERFSLILESASTNQTSMYLCASLMDRAEAFFGQGTRLTVV.

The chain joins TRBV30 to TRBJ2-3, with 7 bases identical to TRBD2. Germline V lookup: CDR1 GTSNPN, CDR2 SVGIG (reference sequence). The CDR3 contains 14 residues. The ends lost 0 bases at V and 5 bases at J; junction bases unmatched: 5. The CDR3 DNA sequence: TGTGCCTGGAGTGTGGGGGTAGCGGGAGATACGCAGTATTTT. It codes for CAWSVGVAGDTQYF.

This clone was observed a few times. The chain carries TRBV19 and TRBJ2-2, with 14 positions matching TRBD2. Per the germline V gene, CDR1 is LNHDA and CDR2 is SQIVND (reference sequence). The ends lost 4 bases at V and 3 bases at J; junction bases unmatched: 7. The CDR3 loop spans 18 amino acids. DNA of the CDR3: TGTGCCAGTAGTACCGGGACTAGCGGGAGAGGGTACACCGGGGAGCTGTTTTTT. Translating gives CASSTGTSGRGYTGELFF.

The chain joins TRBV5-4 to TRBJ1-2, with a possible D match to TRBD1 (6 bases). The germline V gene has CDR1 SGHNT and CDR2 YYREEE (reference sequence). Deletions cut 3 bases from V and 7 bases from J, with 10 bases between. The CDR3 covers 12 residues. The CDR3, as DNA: TGTGCCAGCAGCTCTAGGGGGGGTGGCTACACCTTC. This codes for CASSSRGGGYTF.

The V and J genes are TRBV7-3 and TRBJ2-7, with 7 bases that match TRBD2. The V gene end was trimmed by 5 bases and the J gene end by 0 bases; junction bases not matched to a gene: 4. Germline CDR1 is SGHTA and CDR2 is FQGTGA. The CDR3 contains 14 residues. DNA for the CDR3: TGTGCCAGCAGCCCAGCGGGATACTCCTACGAGCAGTACTTC. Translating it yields CASSPAGYSYEQYF.

DNA for the CDR3: TGTGCCAGCAGTGATAAGGGGAGGAATTCACCCCTCCACTTT. It encodes CASSDKGRNSPLHF. V gene TRBV2 combines with J gene TRBJ1-6, with D tentatively TRBD1 (5 bases). This CDR3 spans 14 amino acids. V lost 3 bases to trimming and J lost 7 bases, with 10 bases between them. Germline CDR1 SNHLY, CDR2 FYNNEI.

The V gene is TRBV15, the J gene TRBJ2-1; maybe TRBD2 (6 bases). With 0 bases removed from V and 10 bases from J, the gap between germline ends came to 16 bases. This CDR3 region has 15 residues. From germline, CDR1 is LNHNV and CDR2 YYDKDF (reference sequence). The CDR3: CATSRDQVGSGEQFF. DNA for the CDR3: TGTGCCACCAGCAGAGATCAGGTGGGTAGCGGAGAGCAGTTCTTC.

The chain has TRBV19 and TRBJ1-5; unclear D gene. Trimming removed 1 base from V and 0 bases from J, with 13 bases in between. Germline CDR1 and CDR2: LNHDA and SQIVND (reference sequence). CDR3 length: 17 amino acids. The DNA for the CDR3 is TGTGCCAGTAGTATAGTTCGGGGATTCAATAGCAATCAGCCCCAGCATTTT. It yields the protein CASSIVRGFNSNQPQHF.

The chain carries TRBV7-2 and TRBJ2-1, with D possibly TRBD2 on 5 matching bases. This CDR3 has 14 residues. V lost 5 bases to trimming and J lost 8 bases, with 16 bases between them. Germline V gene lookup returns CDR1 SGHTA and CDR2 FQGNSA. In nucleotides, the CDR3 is TGTGCCAGCAGCGTGGACTCCAAAATGGATGAGCAGTTCTTC. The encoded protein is CASSVDSKMDEQFF.

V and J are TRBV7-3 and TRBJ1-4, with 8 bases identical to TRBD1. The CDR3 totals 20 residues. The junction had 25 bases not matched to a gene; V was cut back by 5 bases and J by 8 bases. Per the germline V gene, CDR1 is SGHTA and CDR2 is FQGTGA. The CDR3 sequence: CASSREPGTGLPSLTEKLFF. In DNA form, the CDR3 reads TGTGCCAGCAGCCGAGAGCCCGGGACAGGCCTGCCCTCCTTAACCGAAAAACTGTTTTTT.

This chain's CDR3 is CASSRGQGLETQYF. The CDR3 nucleotides are TGTGCCAGCAGCCGGGGACAGGGGCTGGAGACCCAGTACTTC. The chain has TRBV7-9 and TRBJ2-5; TRBD1 aligns across 10 bases. The length of the CDR3 is 14 residues. Germline V CDR1 and CDR2: SEHNR, FQNEAQ (reference sequence). V shed 5 bases, J shed 5 bases, and the junction held 5 bases outside the gene matches.

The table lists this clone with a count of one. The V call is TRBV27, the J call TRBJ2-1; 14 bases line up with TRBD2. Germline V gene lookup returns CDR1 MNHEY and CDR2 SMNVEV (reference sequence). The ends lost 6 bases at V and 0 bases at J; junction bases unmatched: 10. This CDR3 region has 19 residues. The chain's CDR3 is CASSPWTSGRSSSYNEQFF. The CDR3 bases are TGTGCCAGCAGCCCCTGGACTAGCGGGAGGTCGAGCTCCTACAATGAGCAGTTCTTC.

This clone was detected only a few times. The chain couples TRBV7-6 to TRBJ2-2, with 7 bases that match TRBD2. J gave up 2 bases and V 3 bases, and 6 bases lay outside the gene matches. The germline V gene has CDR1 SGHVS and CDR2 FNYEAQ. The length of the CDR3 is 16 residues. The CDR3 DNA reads TGTGCCAGCAGCTTTGGCCTAGCGGAAAACACCGGGGAGCTGTTTTTT. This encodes CASSFGLAENTGELFF.

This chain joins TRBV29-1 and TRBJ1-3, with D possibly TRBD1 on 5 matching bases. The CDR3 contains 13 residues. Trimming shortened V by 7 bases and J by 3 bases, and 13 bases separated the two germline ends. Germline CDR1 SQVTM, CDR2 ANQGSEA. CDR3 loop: CSAEGTGGNTIYF. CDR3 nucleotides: TGCAGCGCCGAAGGGACTGGTGGAAACACCATATATTTT.

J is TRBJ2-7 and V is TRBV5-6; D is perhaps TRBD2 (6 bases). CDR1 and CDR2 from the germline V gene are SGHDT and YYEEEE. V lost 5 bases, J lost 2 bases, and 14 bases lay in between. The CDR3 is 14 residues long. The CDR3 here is CASSSGLETYEQYF. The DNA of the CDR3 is TGTGCCAGCAGTTCGGGACTTGAAACCTACGAGCAGTACTTC.

The CDR3 loop reads CASSTTSGTSEQYF. The CDR3 coding sequence is TGTGCCAGTAGTACGACTAGCGGGACGAGCGAGCAGTACTTC. The chain combines TRBV19 with TRBJ2-7; TRBD2 aligns across 11 bases. There are 14 residues in the CDR3. CDR1 and CDR2 from the germline V gene are LNHDA and SQIVND (reference sequence). V gave up 4 bases and J gave up 6 bases; unmatched junction bases: 5.

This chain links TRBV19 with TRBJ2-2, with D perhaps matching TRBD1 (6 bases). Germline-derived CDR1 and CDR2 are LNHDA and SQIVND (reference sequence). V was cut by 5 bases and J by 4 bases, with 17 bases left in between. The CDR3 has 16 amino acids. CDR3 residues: CASSPTPGAGTGELFF. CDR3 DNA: TGTGCCAGTAGTCCCACCCCAGGGGCGGGCACCGGGGAGCTGTTTTTT.

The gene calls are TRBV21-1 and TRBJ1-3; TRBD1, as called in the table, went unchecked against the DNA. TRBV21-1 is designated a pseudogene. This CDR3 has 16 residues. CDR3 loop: CASSNRQGISGNTIYF. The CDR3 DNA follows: TGTGCCAGCAGCAACCGACAGGGGATCTCTGGAAACACCATATATTTT.

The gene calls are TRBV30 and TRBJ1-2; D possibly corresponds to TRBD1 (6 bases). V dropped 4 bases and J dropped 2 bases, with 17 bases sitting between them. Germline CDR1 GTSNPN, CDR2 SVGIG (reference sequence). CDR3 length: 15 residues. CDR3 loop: CAWTLPRGSNYGYTF. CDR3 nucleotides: TGTGCCTGGACCTTACCCAGGGGATCCAACTATGGCTACACCTTC. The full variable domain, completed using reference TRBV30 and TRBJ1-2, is SQTIHQWPATLVQPVGSPLSLECTVEGTSNPNLYWYRQAAGRGLQLLFYSVGIGQISSEVPQNLSASRPQDRQFILSSKKLLLSDSGFYLCAWTLPRGSNYGYTFGSGTRLTVV.

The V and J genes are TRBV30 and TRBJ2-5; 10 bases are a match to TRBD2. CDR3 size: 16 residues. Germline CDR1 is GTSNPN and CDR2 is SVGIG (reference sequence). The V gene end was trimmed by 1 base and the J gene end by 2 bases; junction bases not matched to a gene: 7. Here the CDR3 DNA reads TGTGCCTGGAGTGGGGGGGTAGCGGGAGGTCAAGAGACCCAGTACTTC. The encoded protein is CAWSGGVAGGQETQYF.

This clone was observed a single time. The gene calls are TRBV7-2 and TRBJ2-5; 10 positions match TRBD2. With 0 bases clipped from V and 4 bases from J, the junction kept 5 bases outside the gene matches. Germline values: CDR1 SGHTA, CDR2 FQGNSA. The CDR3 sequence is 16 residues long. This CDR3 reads CASSLASGRRRETQYF. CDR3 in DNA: TGTGCCAGCAGCTTAGCTAGCGGGAGGCGGAGAGAGACCCAGTACTTC.

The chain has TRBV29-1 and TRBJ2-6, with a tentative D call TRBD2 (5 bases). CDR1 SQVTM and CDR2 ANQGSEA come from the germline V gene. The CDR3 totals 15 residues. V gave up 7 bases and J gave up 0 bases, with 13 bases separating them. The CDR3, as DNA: TGCAGCGCTCGGACGGGGAGCTCTGGGGCCAACGTCCTGACTTTC. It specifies CSARTGSSGANVLTF.

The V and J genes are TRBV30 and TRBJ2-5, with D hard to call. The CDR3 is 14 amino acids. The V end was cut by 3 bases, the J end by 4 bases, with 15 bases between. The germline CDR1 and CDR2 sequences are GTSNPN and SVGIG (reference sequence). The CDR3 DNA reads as TGTGCCTGGAGGCAGGTCTTCAACGCAGAGACCCAGTACTTC. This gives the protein CAWRQVFNAETQYF.

In DNA, the CDR3 is TGCGCCAGCAGCCCCAGGGGACCCTCTCCCTCCTACGAGCAGTACTTC. Encoded protein: CASSPRGPSPSYEQYF. V gene TRBV5-1 combines with J gene TRBJ2-5, with D possibly matching TRBD1 (6 bases). The end of the DNA fits TRBJ2-7 better, so the J call may be wrong. Germline V gives CDR1 SGHRS, CDR2 YFSETQ. The CDR3 covers 16 residues.

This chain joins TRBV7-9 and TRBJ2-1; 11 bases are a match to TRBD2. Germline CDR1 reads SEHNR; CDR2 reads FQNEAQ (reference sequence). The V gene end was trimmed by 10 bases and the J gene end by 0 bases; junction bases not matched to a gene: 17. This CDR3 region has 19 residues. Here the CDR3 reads CATAPAPGLAASSYNEQFF. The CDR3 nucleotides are TGTGCCACCGCACCAGCTCCGGGACTAGCGGCTAGCTCCTACAATGAGCAGTTCTTC.